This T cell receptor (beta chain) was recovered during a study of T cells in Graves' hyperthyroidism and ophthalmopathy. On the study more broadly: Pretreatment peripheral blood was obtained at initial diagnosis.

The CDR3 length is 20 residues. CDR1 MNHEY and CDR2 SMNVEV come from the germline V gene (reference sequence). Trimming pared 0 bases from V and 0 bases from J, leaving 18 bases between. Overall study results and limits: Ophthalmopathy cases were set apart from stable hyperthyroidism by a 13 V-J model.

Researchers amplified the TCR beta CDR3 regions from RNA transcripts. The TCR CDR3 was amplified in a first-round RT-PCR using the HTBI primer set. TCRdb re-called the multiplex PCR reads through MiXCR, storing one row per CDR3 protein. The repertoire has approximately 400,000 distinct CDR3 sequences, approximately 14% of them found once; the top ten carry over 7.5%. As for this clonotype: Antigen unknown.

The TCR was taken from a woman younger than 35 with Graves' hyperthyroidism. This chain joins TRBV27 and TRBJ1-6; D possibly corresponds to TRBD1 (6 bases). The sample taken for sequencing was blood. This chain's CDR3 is CASSLSFRGDTSSYNSPLHF. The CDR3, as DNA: TGTGCCAGCAGTTTATCGTTCAGGGGCGATACTAGCTCCTATAATTCACCCCTCCACTTT.